This TCR beta chain was captured in a study of blood T cell repertoires in COVID-19. Germline CDR1 LGHDT, CDR2 YNNKEL (reference sequence). Trimming removed 2 bases from V and 8 bases from J; junction bases left unmatched: 6. The length of the CDR3 is 15 residues. Produced via immunoSEQ multiplex PCR; TCRdb's table is partial and in-frame only. The sample consists of about 370,000 clones, roughly nine tenths of them appearing once. This receptor was taken from a man aged 18 to 30 who had recovered from COVID-19. V is TRBV3-1 (or the pseudogene TRBV3-2) and J is TRBJ1-4; 9 bases fit TRBD1. The specimen sequenced was PBMCs or T cells enriched from blood (not recorded which). For the CDR3, the DNA is TGTGCCAGCAGCCAAAGGACAGGGGCGGCGGAAAAACTGTTTTTT. Its translation is CASSQRTGAAEKLFF.